The present entry profiles one T cell receptor beta chain with its context. Antigen unknown. This entry is derived from a study of blood T cells in healthy people across ages. Notes on the study in general: The diversity estimates, figures obtained from one million T cells, were considered underestimates.

It was with a sample-barcoded 5' primer and a J-beta primer mix that a second PCR of roughly 7 to 12 cycles was run. TCRdb re-analysed the 5' RACE reads in MiXCR, keeping a single row per CDR3 protein. Among over 1,500,000 distinct CDR3 sequences listed, about 39% were seen once. This clonotype originated in a human donor in good health. Sequenced: blood.

In DNA form, the CDR3 reads TGTGCCAGCAGTTCCTCCGGGGGGGCCGTAAACTCCCGAACCTACGAGCAGTACTTC. Translation: CASSSSGGAVNSRTYEQYF. The genes are TRBV12-3 or TRBV12-4 and TRBJ2-7, with 8 bases lining up with TRBD2. This CDR3 contains 19 residues. V trimming: 4 bases; J trimming: 2 bases; junction bases outside the gene matches: 19.